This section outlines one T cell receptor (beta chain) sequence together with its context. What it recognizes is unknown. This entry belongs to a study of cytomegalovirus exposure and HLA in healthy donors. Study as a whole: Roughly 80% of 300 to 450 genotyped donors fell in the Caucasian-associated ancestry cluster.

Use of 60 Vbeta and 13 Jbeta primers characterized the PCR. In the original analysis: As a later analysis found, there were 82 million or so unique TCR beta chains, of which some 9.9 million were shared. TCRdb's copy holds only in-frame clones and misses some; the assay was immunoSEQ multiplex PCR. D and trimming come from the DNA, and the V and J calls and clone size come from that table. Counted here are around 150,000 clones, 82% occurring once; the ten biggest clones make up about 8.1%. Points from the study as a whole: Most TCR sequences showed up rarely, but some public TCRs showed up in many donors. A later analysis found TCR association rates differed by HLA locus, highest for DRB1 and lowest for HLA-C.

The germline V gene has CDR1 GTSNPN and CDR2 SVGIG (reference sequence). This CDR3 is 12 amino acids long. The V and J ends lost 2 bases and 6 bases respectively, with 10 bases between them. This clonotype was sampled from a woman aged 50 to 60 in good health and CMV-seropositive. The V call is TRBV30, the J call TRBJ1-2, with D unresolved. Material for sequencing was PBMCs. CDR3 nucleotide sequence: TGTGCCTGGAGTTTCAACAGCAATGGCTACACCTTC. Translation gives CAWSFNSNGYTF.